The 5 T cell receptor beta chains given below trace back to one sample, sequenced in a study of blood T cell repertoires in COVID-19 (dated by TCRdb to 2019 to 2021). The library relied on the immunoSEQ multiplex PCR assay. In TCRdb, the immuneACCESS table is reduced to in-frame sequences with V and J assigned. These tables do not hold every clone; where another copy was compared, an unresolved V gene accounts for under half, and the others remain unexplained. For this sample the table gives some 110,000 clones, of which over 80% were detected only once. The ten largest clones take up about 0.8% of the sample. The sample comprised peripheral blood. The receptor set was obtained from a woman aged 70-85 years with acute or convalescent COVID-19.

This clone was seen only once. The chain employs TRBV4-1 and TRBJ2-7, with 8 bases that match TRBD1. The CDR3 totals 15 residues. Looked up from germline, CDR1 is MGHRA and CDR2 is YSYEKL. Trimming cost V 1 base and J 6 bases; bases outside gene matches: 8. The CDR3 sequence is CASSQGQGAYTEQYF. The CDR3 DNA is TGCGCCAGCAGCCAAGGGCAGGGGGCATACACCGAGCAGTACTTC.

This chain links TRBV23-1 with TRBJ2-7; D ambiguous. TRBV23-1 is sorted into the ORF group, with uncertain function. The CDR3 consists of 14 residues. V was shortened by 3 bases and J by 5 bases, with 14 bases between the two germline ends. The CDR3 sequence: CASSQGRKGDEQYF. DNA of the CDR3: TGCGCCAGCAGTCAGGGCAGGAAAGGTGACGAGCAGTACTTC.

The CDR3 protein is CASSQRRYRSGANVLTF. CDR3 DNA: TGTGCCAGCAGCCAAAGGAGGTACCGCTCTGGGGCCAACGTCCTGACTTTC. The chain links TRBV3-1 (or the pseudogene TRBV3-2) to TRBJ2-6; D is perhaps TRBD2 (5 bases). The CDR3 sequence is 17 residues long. V gave up 2 bases and J gave up 0 bases, with 11 bases separating them. Germline lookup yields CDR1 LGHDT and CDR2 YNNKEL (reference sequence).

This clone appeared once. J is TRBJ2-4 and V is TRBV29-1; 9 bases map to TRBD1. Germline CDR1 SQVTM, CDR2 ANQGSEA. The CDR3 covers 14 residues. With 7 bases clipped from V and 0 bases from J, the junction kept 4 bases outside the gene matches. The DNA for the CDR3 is TGCAGCGCTGGGGACAGGGTAGCCAAAAACATTCAGTACTTC. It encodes CSAGDRVAKNIQYF.

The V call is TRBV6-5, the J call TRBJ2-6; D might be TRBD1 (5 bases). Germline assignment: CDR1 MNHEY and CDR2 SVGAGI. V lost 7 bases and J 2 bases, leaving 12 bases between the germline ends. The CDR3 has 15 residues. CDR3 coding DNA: TGTGCCAGCACCCAGGGATTCGCTGGGGCCAACGTCCTGACTTTC. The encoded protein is CASTQGFAGANVLTF.